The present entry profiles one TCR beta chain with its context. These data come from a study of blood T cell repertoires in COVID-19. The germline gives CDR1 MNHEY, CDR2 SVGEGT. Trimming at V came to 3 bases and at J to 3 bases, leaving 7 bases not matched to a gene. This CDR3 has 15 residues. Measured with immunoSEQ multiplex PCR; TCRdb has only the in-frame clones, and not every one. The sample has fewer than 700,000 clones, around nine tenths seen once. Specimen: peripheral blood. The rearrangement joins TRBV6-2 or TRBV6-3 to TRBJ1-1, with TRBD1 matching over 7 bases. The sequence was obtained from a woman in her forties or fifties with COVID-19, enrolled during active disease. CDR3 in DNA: TGTGCCAGCAGTTATGTACCGACAGGGTACACTGAAGCTTTCTTT. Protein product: CASSYVPTGYTEAFF.